These T cell receptor beta chains were read from a single sample in a study of T cell responses to AZD1222 COVID-19 vaccine. The table came from immunoSEQ multiplex PCR; TCRdb's copy has only in-frame clones and leaves some out. There are around 100,000 clones in the sample; approximately 89% occur only once, and about 3.1% lies in the top ten. The sample was peripheral blood, taken 28 days after the second dose of the MenACWY control vaccine. Receptors originate from an adult who received the MenACWY meningococcal vaccine as a control. Both conserved end residues are part of each CDR3. The D gene is left open where the match is weak. Where a row states a size, it is once, few, many or the class of an expanded clone; other rows omit it.

J gene	D gene	clone size	V gene	CDR3 DNA	CDR3 protein
TRBJ1-3	TRBD1	NA	TRBV5-4	TGTGCCAGCAGCTCGCAGGGGGGCGCGAGAGGAAACACCATATATTTT	CASSSQGGARGNTIYF
TRBJ2-7	TRBD1	NA	TRBV4-2	TGTGCCAGCAGCCGTGGGACAGGGATTTTCCACGAGCAGTACTTC	CASSRGTGIFHEQYF
TRBJ1-3	NA	once	TRBV28	TGTGCCAGCAGTTCCCTTCGAACCATATATTTT	CASSSLRTIYF
TRBJ2-1	NA	NA	TRBV18	TGTGCCAGCTCACCACAGTACGTCGAGCAGTTCTTC	CASSPQYVEQFF
TRBJ1-6	NA	NA	TRBV6-5	TGTGCCAGCAACGGGGTCCCTAATTCACCCCTCCACTTT	CASNGVPNSPLHF
TRBJ2-7	TRBD1	NA	TRBV3-1/TRBV3-2	TGTGCCAGCAGCCAAGATGGGGGACAGGGTGCCTACGAGCAGTACTTC	CASSQDGGQGAYEQYF
TRBJ1-2	NA	NA	TRBV6-5	TGTGCCAGCAGTTATGGCCGCTGGGGGAGTGGAGGCTACACCTTC	CASSYGRWGSGGYTF
TRBJ1-2	NA	NA	TRBV5-1	TGCGCCAGCAGCTTGGGGTCCCGGGATGGCTACACCTTC	CASSLGSRDGYTF
TRBJ1-1	NA	NA	TRBV7-9	TGTGCCAGCAGCCTGGGAGGCGGCACTGAAGCTTTCTTT	CASSLGGGTEAFF
TRBJ1-2	TRBD1	NA	TRBV12-5	TGTGCTAGTGGATGGGACAGGGGCCTGCGGGACAATGGCTACACCTTC	CASGWDRGLRDNGYTF
TRBJ2-3	TRBD1	NA	TRBV5-4	TGTGCCAGCAGCCGGGACAGGGGCACAGATACGCAGTATTTT	CASSRDRGTDTQYF
TRBJ1-1	NA	once	TRBV27	TGTGCCAGCAGTTTATACGGCGGAGCTGAAGCTTTCTTT	CASSLYGGAEAFF
TRBJ1-2	TRBD1	NA	TRBV7-8	TGTGCCAGCAGCTTAGAACGACAGGGGGGCTATGGCTACACCTTC	CASSLERQGGYGYTF
TRBJ1-3	NA	NA	TRBV18	TGTGCCAGCTCACCACCGAACAGGGATGGAAACACCATATATTTT	CASSPPNRDGNTIYF
TRBJ1-2	NA	NA	TRBV6-5	TGTGCCAGCAGTTACTCCAGGACGGGGGGCTACACCTTC	CASSYSRTGGYTF
TRBJ1-1	TRBD1	NA	TRBV19	TGTGCCAGTATGAGGGACAGGGAAAACACTGAAGCTTTCTTT	CASMRDRENTEAFF
TRBJ1-2	NA	NA	TRBV30	TGTGCCTGGAGTGCCCAGGTTTTGGATGGCTACACCTTC	CAWSAQVLDGYTF
TRBJ2-1	NA	once	TRBV24-1	TGTGCCACCAGTGATTTGAATGAGCAGTTCTTC	CATSDLNEQFF
TRBJ2-7	NA	NA	TRBV21-1	TGTGCCAGCAGCACATGCCCCTACGAGCAGTACTTC	CASSTCPYEQYF
TRBJ2-5	TRBD1	NA	TRBV9	TGTGCCAGCAGCGTAGCCCCTACAGGGGCACAAGAGACCCAGTACTTC	CASSVAPTGAQETQYF
TRBJ2-7	TRBD1	NA	TRBV27	TGTGCCAGCAGTTCCCGACAGGGCTACGAGCAGTACTTC	CASSSRQGYEQYF
TRBJ2-2	NA	NA	TRBV6-1	TGTGCCAGCAGTGAATGGGGGGCGACTAGGAACACCGGGGAGCTGTTTTTT	CASSEWGATRNTGELFF
TRBJ2-7	NA	NA	TRBV3-1/TRBV3-2	TGTGCCAGCAGCCTCGGGTCCCTGGGATACGAGCAGTACTTC	CASSLGSLGYEQYF